Presented here are 10 T cell receptor beta chains from one specimen sequenced in a study of shared clonotypes between healthy human individuals. Libraries were prepared by immunoSEQ multiplex PCR; TCRdb keeps only in-frame clonotypes and omits some of them. The sample holds under 2,500,000 clones, 90% to 96% seen once. Material for sequencing was naive CD4+ T cells sorted from blood. Described subset: CD45RA+ positively selected. The receptor set was obtained from a man aged 18 to 30 in good health.

This clone was observed a single time. The chain joins TRBV14 to TRBJ2-7, with 11 nucleotides matching TRBD1. CDR1 and CDR2 (germline): SGHDN, FVKESK. This CDR3 spans 15 amino acids. The V segment lost 5 bases and the J segment 5 bases; nucleotides outside the gene matches: 8. Written as DNA, the CDR3 is TGTGCCAGCAGCTCGGGACAGGGGGTAAGGGACGAGCAGTACTTC. The encoded protein is CASSSGQGVRDEQYF.

The chain couples TRBV6-6 to TRBJ1-6; D unresolved. The CDR3 consists of 13 residues. Per germline, CDR1 MNHNY and CDR2 SVGAGI (reference sequence). The V and J ends lost 2 bases and 8 bases respectively, with 7 bases between them. Here the CDR3 reads CASSYVEDSPLHF. In DNA form, the CDR3 reads TGTGCCAGCAGTTACGTCGAGGATTCACCCCTCCACTTT.

The chain employs TRBV10-3 and TRBJ1-4; 7 bases map to TRBD1. Germline V gene lookup returns CDR1 ENHRY and CDR2 SYGVKD. V lost 11 bases and J lost 3; bases outside the gene matches: 15. This CDR3 has 16 residues. The CDR3 sequence: CASGSTGRTPNEKLFF. The CDR3 DNA follows: TGTGCCTCCGGGTCGACAGGGCGAACCCCTAATGAAAAACTGTTTTTT.

CDR3 sequence: CASSLQDGEKLFF. DNA for the CDR3: TGTGCCAGCAGCTTACAAGACGGTGAAAAACTGTTTTTT. The chain couples TRBV11-3 to TRBJ1-4, with D uncertain. Trimming removed 2 bases at V and 7 bases at J, with 8 bases between. The CDR3 loop spans 13 amino acids. CDR1 and CDR2 (germline): SGHNT, YENEEA.

This chain uses TRBV28 with TRBJ2-7; tentatively, D is TRBD2 (6 bases). The CDR3 sequence is 15 residues long. Deletions cut 2 bases from V and 6 bases from J, with 17 bases between. Germline V gene lookup returns CDR1 MDHEN and CDR2 SYDVKM. The CDR3 DNA reads TGTGCCAGCAGTTTAACACGGCCCGGGGGAACCGAGCAGTACTTC. It is translated as CASSLTRPGGTEQYF.

V and J are TRBV7-3 and TRBJ2-2, with 7 bases lining up with TRBD1. The V and J ends lost 0 bases and 1 base, in that order; junction bases with no gene match: 2. Looked up from germline, CDR1 is SGHTA and CDR2 is FQGTGA. CDR3 length: 16 residues. In DNA, the CDR3 is TGTGCCAGCAGCTTAACAGGGGGCCTGAACACCGGGGAGCTGTTTTTT. Translating gives CASSLTGGLNTGELFF.

The sample holds a few counts of this clone. This same CDR3 is encoded by further DNA sequences in the sample. The rearrangement uses TRBV11-3 and TRBJ2-2, with D perhaps TRBD2 (6 bases). In germline, CDR1 is SGHNT, CDR2 YENEEA. Trimming took off 1 base at V and 6 bases at J, with 6 bases between the two ends. This CDR3 is built from 13 residues. CDR3 in DNA: TGTGCCAGCAGCTTAGGGGGGGCCGGGGAGCTGTTTTTT. As protein: CASSLGGAGELFF.

The CDR3 spells CASSTIGEANYGYTF. The CDR3 coding sequence is TGTGCCAGCTCCACTATCGGGGAGGCTAACTATGGCTACACCTTC. The chain employs TRBV6-6 and TRBJ1-2; D gene ambiguous. There are 15 residues in the CDR3. V lost 8 bases to trimming and J lost 0 bases, with 16 bases between them. Looked up from germline, CDR1 is MNHNY and CDR2 is SVGAGI (reference sequence).

The chain combines TRBV7-2 with TRBJ1-1; D uncertain. Germline-derived CDR1 and CDR2 are SGHTA and FQGNSA. The length of the CDR3 is 13 residues. Between the trimmed V and J ends, which lost 5 bases and 0 bases, there was a span of 7 bases. The CDR3 DNA is TGTGCCAGCAGCGTTACAATGAACACTGAAGCTTTCTTT. Protein: CASSVTMNTEAFF.

This clone appeared a few times. The chain has TRBV27 and TRBJ1-5; D is perhaps TRBD1 (6 bases). Germline CDR1 is MNHEY and CDR2 is SMNVEV (reference sequence). Deletions cut 4 bases from V and 9 bases from J, with 22 bases between. There are 16 residues in the CDR3. CDR3 nucleotides: TGTGCCAGCAGTTCTACAGGGCGTGAGGACTCGAGGCCCCAGCATTTT. Residues: CASSSTGREDSRPQHF.